A single sample is the source of the 22 T cell receptor beta chains below, sequenced in a study of glioma-infiltrating T cells. Using RNA template, CDR3s of TCR alpha and beta were amplified with iRepertoire arm-PCR. TCRdb analysed the multiplex PCR reads with MiXCR anew, one entry per CDR3 protein. The table shows around 120,000 distinct CDR3 sequences, with under 25% occurring only once. The material sequenced was glioma tissue, nonneoplastic brain tissue, or PBMCs (not recorded which). These receptor sequences come from a human donor with low-grade glioma or glioblastoma, undergoing nonglioma brain surgery, or in good health (not recorded which).

This clonotype was seen only a few times. This sequence joins TRBV12-3 or TRBV12-4 and TRBJ2-5, with D possibly TRBD2 on 6 matching bases. Trimming removed 6 bases at V and 1 base at J, with 9 bases between. This CDR3 is built from 13 residues. CDR3 nucleotide sequence: TGTGCCAGCAGAGGAGCGGGCCAAGAGACCCAGTACTTC. Residues: CASRGAGQETQYF.

The chain is built from TRBV19 and TRBJ1-1, with 7 bases identical to TRBD1. The CDR3 covers 16 residues. Per germline, CDR1 LNHDA and CDR2 SQIVND (reference sequence). The junction had 7 bases not matched to a gene; V was cut back by 3 bases and J by 0 bases. Here the CDR3 reads CASSMSPDRVNTEAFF. In nucleotides, the CDR3 is TGTGCCAGTAGTATGTCTCCCGACAGGGTGAACACTGAAGCTTTCTTT.

This clonotype has a handful of counts. The V and J genes are TRBV20-1 and TRBJ1-6; possibly TRBD1 for D (6 bases). The CDR3 consists of 17 residues. Germline values: CDR1 DFQATT, CDR2 SNEGSKA (reference sequence). Trimming pared 1 base from V and 0 bases from J, leaving 13 bases between. Here the CDR3 reads CSARVGVGGSYNSPLHF. CDR3 coding DNA: TGCAGTGCTAGAGTAGGAGTAGGGGGCTCCTATAATTCACCCCTCCACTTT.

In regard to this clonotype: This may stem from a read error, because a much larger clone lies one nucleotide away. CDR3 DNA: TGTGCCATCAGTCGGGGGGGCCAGGATACGCAGTATTTT. Its protein product is CAISRGGQDTQYF. The chain combines TRBV4-2 with TRBJ2-3, with TRBD2 matching over 8 bases. This CDR3 has 13 residues. Trimming removed 10 bases from V and 6 bases from J; junction bases left unmatched: 9. Germline V gene sequence: CDR1 LGHNA, CDR2 YNFKEQ.

As to this clonotype: This may come from a read error, since a much larger clone is one base off. V usage is TRBV6-1 and J usage is TRBJ1-6; possibly TRBD1 for D (6 bases). Germline V CDR1 and CDR2: MNHNS, SASEGT. This CDR3 is built from 14 residues. The CDR3: CASIPGQYNTPLHF. The CDR3 nucleotides are TGTGCCAGCATTCCGGGACAATATAATACACCCCTCCACTTT.

Of note for this clonotype: Germline and junction disagree at one end, which may indicate a read error. The V and J genes are TRBV3-1 and TRBJ2-2; TRBD1 matches at 8 bases. The CDR3 runs to 16 residues. The V gene's germline CDR1 is LGHDT and CDR2 YNNKEL (reference sequence). CDR3 in amino acids: CASSPGTGRLTWELFF. The CDR3, as DNA: TGTGCCAGCAGCCCTGGGACAGGCCGTCTCACCTGGGAGCTGTTTTTT.

The CDR3 region has the DNA TGTGCCAGCAGTTTGGGGGAAAACATTCAGTACTTC. Residues: CASSLGENIQYF. This rearrangement joins TRBV12-3 or TRBV12-4 to TRBJ2-4; the D call may be TRBD1 or TRBD2 (5 bases each). CDR3 size: 12 residues. V was clipped by 3 bases and J by 5 bases, with 5 bases between them.

V usage is TRBV7-2 and J usage is TRBJ2-3; D unclear. Germline loops: CDR1 SGHTA, CDR2 FQGNSA. CDR3 size: 13 residues. V lost 6 bases and J lost 4, with 11 bases in between. CDR3 bases: TGTGCCAGCAGACGCTTCGGCCCAGATACGCAGTATTTT. Translated, it gives CASRRFGPDTQYF. Variable domain in full (rest from reference TRBV7-2 and TRBJ2-3): GAGVSQSPSNKVTEKGKDVELRCDPISGHTALYWYRQSLGQGLEFLIYFQGNSAPDKSGLPSDRFSAERTGGSVSTLTIQRTQQEDSAVYLCASRRFGPDTQYFGPGTRLTVL.

This clonotype showed up many times. The V call is TRBV7-9, the J call TRBJ2-3; D not certain. There are 15 residues in the CDR3. The germline V gene encodes CDR1 SEHNR and CDR2 FQNEAQ (reference sequence). V lost 1 base, J lost 3 bases, and 11 bases lay in between. The CDR3 DNA follows: TGTGCCAGCAGCTTAGGTCGGCCCCTTACAGATACGCAGTATTTT. The encoded protein is CASSLGRPLTDTQYF.

This clonotype was counted a few times. This sequence joins TRBV14 and TRBJ1-1; 7 bases match TRBD1. This CDR3 has 14 residues. The V gene end was trimmed by 0 bases and the J gene end by 13 bases; junction bases not matched to a gene: 11. CDR1 is SGHDN and CDR2 is FVKESK in the germline V gene. CDR3 in DNA: TGTGCCAGCAGCCAAGACGTACCAGGGGGAAGACGTTTCTTT. Translating it yields CASSQDVPGGRRFF.

A word on this clonotype: This CDR3 is missing its conserved last phenylalanine or tryptophan, likely due to a read error. This chain connects TRBV29-1 to TRBJ1-1, with a weak D call TRBD1 (6 bases). Trimming left V 2 bases short and J 4 bases short, with 11 bases between. This CDR3 region has 13 residues. CDR1 and CDR2 from the germline V gene are SQVTM and ANQGSEA. In DNA, the CDR3 is TGCAGCGTTGAATACAGGGATGGCACTGAAGCTTTCTCT. Translated, it gives CSVEYRDGTEAFS.

There are many counts of this clonotype. The V gene is TRBV20-1, the J gene TRBJ1-1, with unresolved D. Per the germline V gene, CDR1 is DFQATT and CDR2 is SNEGSKA (reference sequence). The CDR3 is 14 amino acids. Trimming stripped 2 bases from V and 1 base from J, with 11 bases between. The CDR3 here is CSARHGVGNTEAFF. CDR3 nucleotide sequence: TGCAGTGCTAGACACGGGGTTGGGAACACTGAAGCTTTCTTT.

This sequence joins TRBV18 and TRBJ1-1; 8 nucleotides match TRBD1. CDR1 KGHSH and CDR2 LQKENI come from the germline V gene. With 5 bases clipped from V and 7 bases from J, the junction kept 12 bases outside the gene matches. CDR3 length: 15 residues. In nucleotides, the CDR3 is TGTGCCAGCTCAGAGAGATCAGGGGGCGGAGGTGAAGCTTTCTTT. The encoded protein is CASSERSGGGGEAFF.

This clonotype was counted between two and nine times. This chain uses TRBV7-9 with TRBJ2-2; 8 nucleotides match TRBD1. The CDR3 covers 15 residues. With V trimmed by 5 bases and J by 0 bases, 2 bases remained unmatched. CDR1 and CDR2 from the germline V gene are SEHNR and FQNEAQ (reference sequence). CDR3 in DNA: TGTGCCAGCAGCCTGACAGGGGCGAACACCGGGGAGCTGTTTTTT. It yields the protein CASSLTGANTGELFF.

This clonotype showed up many times. The CDR3 loop reads CASSFRVLNTEAFF. CDR3 coding DNA: TGTGCCAGCAGTTTTAGGGTCCTGAACACTGAAGCTTTCTTT. The rearrangement links TRBV6-1 to TRBJ1-1; D ambiguous. Trimming removed 5 bases at V and 0 bases at J, with 10 bases between. CDR1 MNHNS and CDR2 SASEGT come from the germline V gene. The CDR3 extends over 14 amino acids.

This chain joins TRBV27 and TRBJ1-2; 8 bases are shared with TRBD1. Trimming removed 5 bases from V and 5 bases from J; junction bases left unmatched: 13. The germline CDR1 and CDR2 sequences are MNHEY and SMNVEV (reference sequence). The CDR3 contains 16 residues. The CDR3 here is CASSPRMTGAMYGYTF. CDR3 sequence (DNA): TGTGCCAGCAGTCCTCGAATGACAGGGGCCATGTATGGCTACACCTTC.

This sequence joins TRBV28 and TRBJ2-1, with TRBD1 identical over 8 bases. CDR3 length equals 17 residues. CDR1 MDHEN and CDR2 SYDVKM come from the germline V gene. Trimming cost V 3 bases and J 2 bases; bases outside gene matches: 9. Here the CDR3 DNA reads TGTGCCAGCAGTTTCGCCCCGGGACAGGTCCCCTACAATGAGCAGTTCTTC. Amino acid sequence: CASSFAPGQVPYNEQFF. The full variable domain, its missing parts supplied by reference TRBV28 and TRBJ2-1, is DVKVTQSSRYLVKRTGEKVFLECVQDMDHENMFWYRQDPGLGLRLIYFSYDVKMKEKGDIPEGYSVSREKKERFSLILESASTNQTSMYLCASSFAPGQVPYNEQFFGPGTRLTVL.

This clonotype was seen ten or more times. The rearrangement joins TRBV27 to TRBJ1-2, with 7 nucleotides matching TRBD1. Looked up from germline, CDR1 is MNHEY and CDR2 is SMNVEV (reference sequence). V shed 6 bases and J 4 bases; nucleotides not matched to a gene: 17. The CDR3 loop spans 17 amino acids. CDR3 nucleotides: TGTGCCAGCAGCAGCGATAAGGACAGGTGGACAGGCTATGGCTACACCTTC. This sequence encodes CASSSDKDRWTGYGYTF.

The J gene is TRBJ2-3, the V gene TRBV5-1, with D perhaps TRBD1 or TRBD2 (5 bases each). This CDR3 region has 14 residues. Germline CDR1 is SGHRS and CDR2 is YFSETQ. V lost 5 bases and J lost 1, with 11 bases in between. CDR3 DNA sequence: TGCGCCAGCAGAGGGCAGGGACGCACAGATACGCAGTATTTT. Encoded protein: CASRGQGRTDTQYF. Supplemented by reference TRBV5-1 and TRBJ2-3, the full variable domain reads KAGVTQTPRYLIKTRGQQVTLSCSPISGHRSVSWYQQTPGQGLQFLFEYFSETQRNKGNFPGRFSGRQFSNSRSEMNVSTLELGDSALYLCASRGQGRTDTQYFGPGTRLTVL.

V usage is TRBV6-1 and J usage is TRBJ2-3, with 10 bases fitting TRBD1. The CDR3 length is 14 residues. The germline gives CDR1 MNHNS, CDR2 SASEGT. V shed 10 bases, J shed 6 bases, and the junction held 10 bases outside the gene matches. CDR3 sequence reads: CAIKPTGGSDTQYF. The CDR3, as DNA: TGTGCCATCAAACCGACAGGGGGCAGTGATACGCAGTATTTT.

This clonotype showed up just a few times. The chain couples TRBV7-9 to TRBJ2-4; D is possibly TRBD2 (6 bases). V was clipped by 1 base and J by 0 bases, with 10 bases between them. CDR3 length: 16 residues. Per germline, CDR1 SEHNR and CDR2 FQNEAQ (reference sequence). The CDR3 here is CASSLVGGIAKNIQYF. DNA for the CDR3: TGTGCCAGCAGCTTAGTGGGGGGAATAGCCAAAAACATTCAGTACTTC.

This chain links TRBV19 with TRBJ2-5; D tentatively fits TRBD1 or TRBD2 (5 bases each). CDR3 length: 16 residues. Germline V lookup: CDR1 LNHDA, CDR2 SQIVND (reference sequence). Trimming took off 6 bases at V and 4 bases at J, with 21 bases between the two ends. CDR3 DNA sequence: TGTGCCAGTAGCCCTACCCCCTTACAGAGGGGAGAGACCCAGTACTTC. Its protein is CASSPTPLQRGETQYF.